The next 22 T cell receptor beta chains were all read from a single sample in a study of long-term antiretroviral therapy in people with HIV. Samples were assayed with immunoSEQ v3.0 at survey level. Sequencing was performed with immunoSEQ multiplex PCR; in TCRdb, only in-frame clones are kept and a portion is missing. This repertoire shows 20,000 to 25,000 clones, around four fifths found once; its top ten account for 3.9%. The specimen was unsorted PBMCs, collected about 4 years after starting antiretroviral therapy. The origin of the receptors is a man aged 18 to 29 with HIV.

The chain links TRBV16 to TRBJ1-2, with 7 positions matching TRBD1. The CDR3 extends over 17 amino acids. The J segment lost 5 bases and the V segment lost 4 bases, leaving 16 bases of the junction unmatched. The germline V gene encodes CDR1 KGHSY and CDR2 FQNENV. In DNA form, the CDR3 reads TGTGCCAGCAGCCTTAACCCGACAGGGAAAGTTAGTTATGGCTACACCTTC. Residues: CASSLNPTGKVSYGYTF.

The chain employs TRBV5-4 and TRBJ2-7; 10 bases line up with TRBD2. There are 16 residues in the CDR3. The V and J ends lost 0 bases and 0 bases, in that order; junction bases with no gene match: 3. Germline lookup yields CDR1 SGHNT and CDR2 YYREEE (reference sequence). The CDR3 DNA reads TGTGCCAGCAGCTTGGCCCCTAGCGGGGGCTCCTACGAGCAGTACTTC. Translation gives CASSLAPSGGSYEQYF.

This clone was recorded only once. J is TRBJ1-5 and V is TRBV6-5; 7 nucleotides align to TRBD1. There are 13 residues in the CDR3. The V gene end was trimmed by 6 bases and the J gene end by 7 bases; junction bases not matched to a gene: 6. Germline V gives CDR1 MNHEY, CDR2 SVGAGI. DNA for the CDR3: TGTGCCAGCAGACGAGACAGGGACCAGCCCCAGCATTTT. Protein: CASRRDRDQPQHF.

The rearrangement links TRBV10-2 to TRBJ1-1; possible D gene TRBD1, 5 bases. In germline, CDR1 is WSHSY, CDR2 SAAADI. Trimming cost V 10 bases and J 7 bases, with 16 bases left between them. The CDR3 is 12 residues long. The CDR3 spells CATYRGDVEAFF. The CDR3 DNA is TGCGCCACCTATCGGGGGGACGTTGAAGCTTTCTTT.

The rearrangement links TRBV15 to TRBJ2-1; D assignment may be TRBD1 or TRBD2 (6 bases each). The CDR3 runs to 16 residues. Germline V gene data show CDR1 as LNHNV and CDR2 as YYDKDF (reference sequence). V lost 5 bases, J lost 4 bases, and 18 bases lay in between. CDR3: CATSPTGTGVYNEQFF. CDR3 DNA sequence: TGTGCCACCAGCCCAACAGGGACGGGGGTTTACAATGAGCAGTTCTTC.

V usage is TRBV10-3 and J usage is TRBJ1-2; D is perhaps TRBD1 (5 bases). Trimming shortened V by 4 bases and J by 8 bases, and 20 bases separated the two germline ends. Per germline, CDR1 ENHRY and CDR2 SYGVKD. This CDR3 spans 15 amino acids. The CDR3: CAISAEGRGSGGYTF. The CDR3, as DNA: TGTGCCATCAGTGCTGAGGGCCGGGGGAGCGGGGGCTACACCTTC.

CDR3 in amino acids: CASSLQTSSYNEQFF. The CDR3 DNA follows: TGTGCCAGCAGCTTACAGACGAGCTCCTACAATGAGCAGTTCTTC. V is TRBV11-2 and J is TRBJ2-1; no clear D. The germline CDR1 and CDR2 sequences are SGHAT and FQNNGV. The CDR3 contains 15 residues. Trimming left V 2 bases short and J 0 bases short, with 8 bases between.

The chain links TRBV27 to TRBJ2-2, with 12 nucleotides matching TRBD1. CDR3 length equals 18 residues. V shed 6 bases, J shed 7 bases, and the junction held 15 bases outside the gene matches. In germline, CDR1 is MNHEY, CDR2 SMNVEV (reference sequence). The DNA for the CDR3 is TGTGCCAGCAGGCCCCAACTTTGGGGACAGGGGGCAATCGGGGAGCTGTTTTTT. It specifies CASRPQLWGQGAIGELFF.

This clone was observed a few times. The genes are TRBV5-4 and TRBJ1-2; D remains ambiguous. The V end lost 4 bases, the J end lost 2 bases, and 15 bases lay between the germline ends. The germline gives CDR1 SGHNT, CDR2 YYREEE (reference sequence). This CDR3 is built from 15 residues. The CDR3 loop reads CASSDQSRANYGYTF. The CDR3, as DNA: TGTGCCAGCAGCGATCAAAGCCGGGCAAACTATGGCTACACCTTC.

V is TRBV6-1 and J is TRBJ1-5; 8 nucleotides agree with TRBD1. Germline CDR1 reads MNHNS; CDR2 reads SASEGT. Unmatched junction bases numbered 5, after V lost 6 bases and J lost 1 base. The CDR3 extends over 15 amino acids. The CDR3 nucleotides read TGTGCCAGCAGGGAACAGGGGGTGAGCAATCAGCCCCAGCATTTT. Protein: CASREQGVSNQPQHF.

The rearrangement links TRBV7-9 to TRBJ2-3; tentatively, D is TRBD2 (5 bases). V lost 6 bases to trimming and J lost 4 bases, with 11 bases between them. Germline lookup yields CDR1 SEHNR and CDR2 FQNEAQ (reference sequence). This CDR3 comprises 13 residues. CDR3 DNA sequence: TGTGCCAGCAGGCGGGTAGAGGCAGATACGCAGTATTTT. Translation gives CASRRVEADTQYF.

This chain joins TRBV30 and TRBJ1-3; D is ambiguous. Germline CDR1 is GTSNPN and CDR2 is SVGIG (reference sequence). The CDR3 length is 15 residues. The V and J ends lost 4 bases and 0 bases respectively, with 13 bases between them. CDR3 nucleotides: TGTGCCTGGAACGCTGTCGGCACCTCTGGAAACACCATATATTTT. This gives the protein CAWNAVGTSGNTIYF.

This sequence joins TRBV6-4 and TRBJ1-1; D is uncertain. From germline, CDR1 is MRHNA and CDR2 SNTAGT. The V and J ends lost 0 bases and 7 bases respectively, with 9 bases between them. The CDR3 runs to 13 residues. The chain's CDR3 is CASSDSFAVEAFF. The CDR3 region has the DNA TGTGCCAGCAGTGACTCGTTTGCCGTTGAAGCTTTCTTT.

The chain is built from TRBV14 and TRBJ2-3; possible D gene TRBD2, 5 bases. Germline CDR1 reads SGHDN; CDR2 reads FVKESK. Trimming left V 1 base short and J 3 bases short, with 17 bases between. This CDR3 has 17 amino acids. DNA of the CDR3: TGTGCCAGCAGCCAAGCCCTAGGGCGGGTTATGACAGATACGCAGTATTTT. It yields the protein CASSQALGRVMTDTQYF. The full variable domain, with the rest looked up from reference TRBV14 and TRBJ2-3, is EAGVTQFPSHSVIEKGQTVTLRCDPISGHDNLYWYRRVMGKEIKFLLHFVKESKQDESGMPNNRFLAERTGGTYSTLKVQPAELEDSGVYFCASSQALGRVMTDTQYFGPGTRLTVL.

The chain recombines TRBV25-1 with TRBJ2-7; D may match TRBD1 or TRBD2 (7 bases each). The CDR3 contains 12 residues. CDR1 MGHDK and CDR2 SYGVNS come from the germline V gene. V lost 3 bases to trimming and J lost 13 bases, with 16 bases between them. CDR3 sequence reads: CASSDWEGTAYV. In DNA, the CDR3 is TGTGCCAGCAGTGATTGGGAGGGGACAGCTTACGTC.

The chain carries TRBV5-1 and TRBJ2-7, with 10 bases fitting TRBD1. With V trimmed by 9 bases and J by 2 bases, 14 bases remained unmatched. Germline-derived CDR1 and CDR2 are SGHRS and YFSETQ. The CDR3 runs to 16 residues. The CDR3 is CATTGGAGQGPYEQYF. CDR3 bases: TGCGCCACCACGGGGGGAGCGGGACAGGGGCCCTACGAGCAGTACTTC. Based on the CDR3 plus reference TRBV5-1 and TRBJ2-7, the full variable domain is KAGVTQTPRYLIKTRGQQVTLSCSPISGHRSVSWYQQTPGQGLQFLFEYFSETQRNKGNFPGRFSGRQFSNSRSEMNVSTLELGDSALYLCATTGGAGQGPYEQYFGPGTRLTVT.

CDR3 nucleotide sequence: TGTGCCAGCAGCAGGGGACCCCCCGGGGATAGCAATCAGCCCCAGCATTTT. As protein: CASSRGPPGDSNQPQHF. V gene TRBV7-9 combines with J gene TRBJ1-5; a weak D match, TRBD1 (5 bases). The germline V gene has CDR1 SEHNR and CDR2 FQNEAQ (reference sequence). The V gene lost 5 bases and the J gene lost 0 bases, with 17 bases spanning the gap. The CDR3 consists of 17 residues.

The V call is TRBV7-9, the J call TRBJ1-2; D is unclear. With 4 bases removed from V and 3 bases from J, the gap between germline ends came to 18 bases. This CDR3 spans 16 amino acids. Germline loops: CDR1 SEHNR, CDR2 FQNEAQ (reference sequence). The CDR3 loop reads CASSSAEGGPYYGYTF. CDR3 in DNA: TGTGCCAGCAGCTCTGCCGAAGGAGGGCCCTACTATGGCTACACCTTC.

The rearrangement links TRBV7-3 to TRBJ2-7, with 8 nucleotides matching TRBD1. Germline trimming cut 4 bases from V and 3 bases from J; bases unmatched to any gene: 8. Germline-derived CDR1 and CDR2 are SGHTA and FQGTGA. The CDR3 extends over 15 amino acids. The CDR3 loop is CASSYSTGASYEQYF. The CDR3 nucleotides are TGTGCCAGCAGCTATTCGACAGGGGCGAGCTACGAGCAGTACTTC.

This clone was detected only once. The chain uses TRBV28 and TRBJ1-4; 7 bases line up with TRBD1. Trimming at V came to 3 bases and at J to 12 bases, leaving 7 bases not matched to a gene. The CDR3 length is 13 residues. CDR1 is MDHEN, CDR2 SYDVKM, per germline. The CDR3 region has the DNA TGTGCCAGCAGTTTCGTTGGCAGGGGGGAACTGTTTTTT. This gives the protein CASSFVGRGELFF. The full variable domain, with the rest looked up from reference TRBV28 and TRBJ1-4, is DVKVTQSSRYLVKRTGEKVFLECVQDMDHENMFWYRQDPGLGLRLIYFSYDVKMKEKGDIPEGYSVSREKKERFSLILESASTNQTSMYLCASSFVGRGELFFGSGTQLSVL.

V is TRBV28 and J is TRBJ1-4; possibly TRBD1 for D (5 bases). The germline CDR1 and CDR2 sequences are MDHEN and SYDVKM. The CDR3 has 14 amino acids. Trimming cost V 6 bases and J 4 bases, with 12 bases left between them. DNA of the CDR3: TGTGCCAGCAGGGGGGGGGACTTTAATGAAAAACTGTTTTTT. Translating gives CASRGGDFNEKLFF.

This clone appeared a few times. The CDR3 coding sequence is TGCGCCAGCAGCTCGGGACAGGGTTACAATGAGCAGTTCTTC. Translation gives CASSSGQGYNEQFF. V usage is TRBV5-1 and J usage is TRBJ2-1; TRBD1 matches at 9 bases. Trimming removed 3 bases from V and 4 bases from J; junction bases left unmatched: 2. Germline V gives CDR1 SGHRS, CDR2 YFSETQ. There are 14 residues in the CDR3.